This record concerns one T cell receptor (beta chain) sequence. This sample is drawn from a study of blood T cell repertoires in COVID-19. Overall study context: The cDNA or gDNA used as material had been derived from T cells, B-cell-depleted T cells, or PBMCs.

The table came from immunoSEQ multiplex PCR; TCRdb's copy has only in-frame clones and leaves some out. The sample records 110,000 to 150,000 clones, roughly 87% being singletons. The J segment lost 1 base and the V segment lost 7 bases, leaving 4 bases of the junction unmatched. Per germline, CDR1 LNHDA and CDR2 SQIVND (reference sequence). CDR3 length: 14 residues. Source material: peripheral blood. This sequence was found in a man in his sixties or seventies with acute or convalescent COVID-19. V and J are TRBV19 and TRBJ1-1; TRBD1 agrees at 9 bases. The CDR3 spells CASNPTGGNTEAFF. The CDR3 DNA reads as TGTGCCAGTAACCCGACAGGGGGGAACACTGAAGCTTTCTTT. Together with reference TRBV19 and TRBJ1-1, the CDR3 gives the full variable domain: DGGITQSPKYLFRKEGQNVTLSCEQNLNHDAMYWYRQDPGQGLRLIYYSQIVNDFQKGDIAEGYSVSREKKESFPLTVTSAQKNPTAFYLCASNPTGGNTEAFFGQGTRLTVV.